This entry concerns a single TCR beta chain. Its antigen remains undetermined. Base qualities are missing; no much larger clone stands one base away. Sample time point, as interpreted from the label and publication: newly diagnosed GD, antithyroid drugs for less than 3 months. For both TCR sequencing and RNA sequencing, RNA was extracted from PBMCs in TRIzol. The diagnosis of Graves' disease was made according to American Thyroid Association guidelines. Patients for the study were recruited at an endocrinology department in Xi'an, China. Each patient gave about 8.1 milliliters of peripheral blood, collected in an EDTA anticoagulant tube. PBMCs were isolated by Ficoll Paque Plus density gradient separation without further T cell sorting. RNA quality was checked with an Agilent 2100 Bioanalyzer and agarose gel, and concentration with a NanoDrop 2000. This specimen comes from a study of regulatory T cells in long-lasting Graves disease (dated by TCRdb to the early 2020s). Regarding the research as a whole: Patients with newly diagnosed Graves' disease had been on antithyroid drugs for under 3 months. This study used TCR sequencing and RNA sequencing of peripheral blood to compare persistent Graves' disease patients against newly diagnosed Graves' disease patients. The study was conducted in China and was registered as a clinical trial. A total of roughly 33 samples were covered by TCR sequencing, comprising approximately 13 persistent and approximately 20 newly diagnosed Graves' disease patients.

The CDR3 measures 15 amino acids from cysteine to phenylalanine. The kept DNA is CDR3 alone, 45 bases in frame from the first base. Trimming accounts for 6 bases at V and 4 bases at J, while the number of junction bases matched to no gene is 7. Looking up the germline V gene yields CDR1 ENHRY and CDR2 SYGVKD. General study outcomes and caveats: Patients with persistent disease shared more public clonotypes (around 2,500) than newly diagnosed patients did (approximately 970). TRBV28, TRBJ1-2 and TRBJ2-5 were preferentially used in persistent disease, while TRBV20-1 and TRBJ2-1 were favored in newly diagnosed disease. Sequencing and analysis were restricted to the TCR beta chain. Lower TCR Shannon entropy and fewer highly expanded clones were observed in persistent Graves' disease patients than in newly diagnosed patients, which suggested clonal expansion. Because the primary lesion, thyroid tissue, could not be accessed, the study looked at peripheral blood alone. The authors noted that the small sample size was a limitation that may lower accuracy.

Preparation of the library involved multiplex PCR. Sequencing took place on an Illumina HiSeq 4000. CDR3 regions were amplified by Arm-PCR with iRepertoire HTBI primers to construct TCR beta libraries. Before sequencing, the PCR products went through gel purification. The published analysis was carried out like this. Gene usage analysis of CDR3 amino acid clonotypes used the roughly 60 TRBV and approximately 13 TRBJ segments found across samples. Filtered high-quality paired reads were merged into contigs using COPE and FqMerger. BLAST was used to align contigs to the IMGT TRBV, TRBD and TRBJ reference genes, and CDR3 was defined following IMGT. Clonotypes above 0.1% frequency were classified as highly expanded clones. Repertoire diversity was measured by Shannon entropy, and V-J evenness by the Gini coefficient. A clonotype found in more than one individual was treated as public. The raw public data were reprocessed by TCRdb itself: fastp quality trimming at Q25, MiXCR clonotype calling, in-frame beta chains only. Every CDR3 protein is listed once, alongside the most common genes and DNA of its rows. TCRdb's processing, not the study's, gives the V and J calls here. This sample gives approximately 230,000 distinct CDR3 sequences in total; about 18% of them show up just once. Clones ranked in the top ten supply around 20% of the sample.

The chain uses TRBV10-3 and TRBJ2-3; TRBD2 agrees with 10 junctional bases. This material consisted of peripheral blood mononuclear cells (PBMCs), taken at new diagnosis, from a patient treated with antithyroid drugs. This sequence was found in a female donor with Graves disease. The sequenced DNA: TGTGCCATCAGCCAACTAGCGGGACGTCCAGATACGCAGTATTTT. The translation is CAISQLAGRPDTQYF.